The 30 T cell receptor beta chains reported below all come from one sample, sequenced in a study of TIL therapy for anti-PD-1-resistant metastatic lung cancer. Sequencing used immunoSEQ v3. Clones were sequenced by immunoSEQ multiplex PCR, and TCRdb holds only the in-frame ones, with some missing. This table has tens of thousands of clones, 60% to 80% appearing once. Specified time point: pre-treatment sample, taken before nivolumab and TIL therapy. Sequences were derived from blood, sampled at baseline. The receptors were sampled from a woman aged 30 to 85 with non-small cell lung cancer.

The chain links TRBV12-5 to TRBJ2-1, with D possibly being TRBD2 (6 bases). V was clipped by 7 bases and J by 9 bases, with 22 bases between them. Germline loops: CDR1 LGHNT, CDR2 FRNRAP. The CDR3 totals 15 residues. CDR3 in DNA: TGTGCTAGTGCCCAGGCCCCCCACAACGGGGGTGAGCAGTTCTTC. It encodes CASAQAPHNGGEQFF.

CDR3 in DNA: TGTGCCAGCAGCTTGGTCGGGGACAGGGTGGGATATGGCTACACCTTC. Encoded protein: CASSLVGDRVGYGYTF. V gene TRBV5-4 combines with J gene TRBJ1-2, with TRBD1 identical over 9 bases. Germline assignment: CDR1 SGHNT and CDR2 YYREEE (reference sequence). J lost 5 bases, V lost 0 bases, and 8 bases had no gene match. CDR3 length: 16 residues.

The V and J genes are TRBV7-9 and TRBJ2-4; TRBD1 aligns across 9 bases. After removal of 0 bases from V and 0 bases from J, the junction contained 9 bases not matched to a gene. CDR1 SEHNR and CDR2 FQNEAQ come from the germline V gene (reference sequence). The CDR3 covers 19 residues. The CDR3 reads CASSLAAGTGILAKNIQYF. CDR3 bases: TGTGCCAGCAGCTTAGCCGCCGGGACAGGGATCTTAGCCAAAAACATTCAGTACTTC.

The chain combines TRBV19 with TRBJ2-2; no firm D call. The CDR3 runs to 16 residues. Germline values: CDR1 LNHDA, CDR2 SQIVND (reference sequence). The V end was cut by 0 bases, the J end by 3 bases, with 11 bases between. CDR3 coding DNA: TGTGCCAGTAGTATAGATGCCCCCAGCGACACCGGGGAGCTGTTTTTT. Translating gives CASSIDAPSDTGELFF.

The rearrangement joins TRBV29-1 to TRBJ1-5, with D unresolved. V was cut by 0 bases and J by 3 bases, with 18 bases left in between. Per the germline V gene, CDR1 is SQVTM and CDR2 is ANQGSEA. This CDR3 is built from 17 residues. In DNA form, the CDR3 reads TGCAGCGTTGAAGAGAGGGTTTTGGGAGCTTACAATCAGCCCCAGCATTTT. Translated, it gives CSVEERVLGAYNQPQHF. The complete variable domain, with remaining parts taken from reference TRBV29-1 and TRBJ1-5, reads SAVISQKPSRDICQRGTSLTIQCQVDSQVTMMFWYRQQPGQSLTLIATANQGSEATYESGFVIDKFPISRPNLTFSTLTVSNMSPEDSSIYLCSVEERVLGAYNQPQHFGDGTRLSIL.

This chain uses TRBV4-1 with TRBJ2-3; 8 bases agree with TRBD2. The CDR3 spans 19 residues. V was pared by 0 bases and J by 0 bases, with 11 bases of the junction left unmatched. Germline values: CDR1 MGHRA, CDR2 YSYEKL. CDR3 nucleotides: TGCGCCAGCAGCCAAGAGAGGAATAGCGGGACCTTTAGCACAGATACGCAGTATTTT. The encoded protein is CASSQERNSGTFSTDTQYF.

This chain uses TRBV5-4 with TRBJ2-2; perhaps TRBD1 as D (5 bases). From germline, CDR1 is SGHNT and CDR2 YYREEE (reference sequence). This CDR3 contains 12 residues. V was pared by 1 base and J by 11 bases, with 9 bases between. The CDR3 here is CASSLRQGELFF. CDR3 bases: TGTGCCAGCAGCTTGCGTCAGGGAGAGCTGTTTTTT.

The rearrangement uses TRBV14 and TRBJ2-1; unclear D gene. This CDR3 comprises 15 residues. The V and J ends lost 3 bases and 5 bases respectively, with 14 bases between them. The germline V gene has CDR1 SGHDN and CDR2 FVKESK. The CDR3 protein is CASSQPRGHHNEQFF. CDR3 nucleotides: TGTGCCAGCAGCCAGCCACGTGGGCACCACAATGAGCAGTTCTTC.

CDR3 DNA sequence: TGTGCCAGCAGTTATTCTAGCACTGGGGCCAACGTCCTGACTTTC. This codes for CASSYSSTGANVLTF. This chain joins TRBV6-5 and TRBJ2-6; D may be TRBD2 (5 bases). The length of the CDR3 is 15 residues. V was shortened by 3 bases and J by 2 bases, with 8 bases between the two germline ends. Germline V gives CDR1 MNHEY, CDR2 SVGAGI.

The chain employs TRBV5-4 and TRBJ2-4; TRBD1 matches at 9 bases. J gave up 8 bases and V 3 bases, and 9 bases lay outside the gene matches. The germline gives CDR1 SGHNT, CDR2 YYREEE (reference sequence). This CDR3 comprises 15 residues. CDR3 in DNA: TGTGCCAGCAGCTCCAGGACAGGGGTGGTCGACATTCAGTACTTC. This encodes CASSSRTGVVDIQYF.

The CDR3 here is CASSWDSGSVTEAFF. CDR3 coding DNA: TGCGCCAGCAGCTGGGACAGCGGGTCAGTAACTGAAGCTTTCTTT. V usage is TRBV5-1 and J usage is TRBJ1-1; 7 bases line up with TRBD1. Unmatched junction bases numbered 10, after V lost 3 bases and J lost 5 bases. The CDR3 spans 15 residues. CDR1 and CDR2 (germline): SGHRS, YFSETQ.

The chain joins TRBV7-7 to TRBJ2-1; D unresolved. CDR1 SSHAT and CDR2 FNYEAQ come from the germline V gene (reference sequence). V lost 8 bases, J lost 6 bases, and 20 bases lay in between. CDR3 length: 15 amino acids. The CDR3 is CASCRNPGACNEQFF. The CDR3 nucleotides are TGTGCCAGCTGTCGAAACCCTGGAGCGTGCAATGAGCAGTTCTTC.

The genes are TRBV5-1 and TRBJ2-5, with TRBD2 as a possible D gene (6 bases). Germline assignment: CDR1 SGHRS and CDR2 YFSETQ. The germline V and J ends were trimmed by 3 bases and 2 bases, with 11 bases remaining between them. The CDR3 spans 14 residues. The CDR3 reads CASSSGGGQETQYF. The CDR3 coding sequence is TGCGCCAGCAGCTCCGGAGGAGGGCAAGAGACCCAGTACTTC.

The V and J genes are TRBV19 and TRBJ1-2, with 9 bases fitting TRBD1. There are 13 residues in the CDR3. Germline CDR1 is LNHDA and CDR2 is SQIVND (reference sequence). V gave up 6 bases and J gave up 3 bases; unmatched junction bases: 2. This CDR3 reads CASRDRGHYGYTF. The CDR3 nucleotides are TGTGCCAGTAGGGACAGGGGCCACTATGGCTACACCTTC.

This chain uses TRBV2 with TRBJ2-2, with 7 bases identical to TRBD2. The CDR3 extends over 17 amino acids. The germline V gene encodes CDR1 SNHLY and CDR2 FYNNEI. Losses at the gene ends were 1 base for V and 3 bases for J; bases not matched to a gene: 8. CDR3 in DNA: TGTGCCAGCAGTGAAGTGGGAGGGACCAGTTACACCGGGGAGCTGTTTTTT. This gives the protein CASSEVGGTSYTGELFF.

The CDR3 region has the DNA TGTGCCAGCAGCGGGGGGTACAATCAGCCCCAGCATTTT. Amino acid sequence: CASSGGYNQPQHF. The chain carries TRBV7-9 and TRBJ1-5; tentative D call: TRBD1 (5 bases). The germline V gene has CDR1 SEHNR and CDR2 FQNEAQ (reference sequence). The CDR3 totals 13 residues. Trimming cost V 5 bases and J 3 bases, with 8 bases left between them.

The V gene is TRBV6-4, the J gene TRBJ2-3, with unresolved D. CDR1 is MRHNA and CDR2 is SNTAGT in the germline V gene. Deletions cut 3 bases from V and 1 base from J, with 5 bases between. There are 13 residues in the CDR3. The CDR3 here is CASSEKGTDTQYF. For the CDR3, the DNA is TGTGCCAGCAGTGAGAAGGGCACAGATACGCAGTATTTT.

The chain employs TRBV10-3 and TRBJ1-2, with D maybe TRBD1 (5 bases). This CDR3 contains 15 residues. V dropped 0 bases and J dropped 2 bases, with 10 bases sitting between them. Germline loops: CDR1 ENHRY, CDR2 SYGVKD. The CDR3 DNA sequence: TGTGCCATCAGTGAGTCGGGGGACGGAAACTATGGCTACACCTTC. Protein product: CAISESGDGNYGYTF.

This chain links TRBV19 with TRBJ2-2, with D perhaps matching TRBD1 (5 bases). The CDR3 is 15 amino acids. V lost 5 bases and J 2 bases, leaving 12 bases between the germline ends. Germline V lookup: CDR1 LNHDA, CDR2 SQIVND (reference sequence). The CDR3 sequence: CASSWAGKNTGELFF. The CDR3 DNA reads TGTGCCAGTAGTTGGGCAGGGAAAAACACCGGGGAGCTGTTTTTT.

V and J are TRBV7-9 and TRBJ2-5; D may match TRBD1 or TRBD2 (5 bases each). Germline CDR1 SEHNR, CDR2 FQNEAQ (reference sequence). This CDR3 spans 16 amino acids. Trimming removed 2 bases from V and 5 bases from J, with 18 bases in between. The chain's CDR3 is CASSLRFGALGETQYF. The CDR3 coding sequence is TGTGCCAGCAGCTTAAGGTTCGGGGCCTTAGGGGAGACCCAGTACTTC.

V and J are TRBV11-2 and TRBJ2-3; 11 bases agree with TRBD2. Unmatched junction bases numbered 8, after V lost 5 bases and J lost 4 bases. The CDR3 loop spans 16 amino acids. CDR1 and CDR2 (germline): SGHAT, FQNNGV. This chain's CDR3 is CASSARLAGRADTQYF. The DNA of the CDR3 is TGTGCCAGCAGCGCCCGACTAGCGGGACGGGCAGATACGCAGTATTTT.

In its sample, this clone was seen a few times. The chain carries TRBV10-1 and TRBJ1-1; TRBD1 aligns across 10 bases. In germline, CDR1 is WNHNN, CDR2 SYGVQD (reference sequence). The CDR3 is 16 residues long. The trim removed 4 bases at V and 4 bases at J, leaving 9 bases unmatched. The CDR3 coding sequence is TGCGCCAGCAGTGTCAGCCCGGGGACAGGGGTCACTGAAGCTTTCTTT. Translation gives CASSVSPGTGVTEAFF.

The sample holds one count of this clone. The chain couples TRBV6-6 to TRBJ2-3, with D unresolved. V was trimmed by 0 bases and J by 1 base, leaving 5 bases between them. CDR1 is MNHNY and CDR2 is SVGAGI in the germline V gene (reference sequence). This CDR3 has 14 residues. In DNA, the CDR3 is TGTGCCAGCAGTTACTCGGTGGGCACAGATACGCAGTATTTT. Its protein product is CASSYSVGTDTQYF.

This chain connects TRBV7-8 to TRBJ1-2; D gene unclear. Germline-derived CDR1 and CDR2 are SGHVS and FQNEAQ. Trimming shortened V by 4 bases and J by 2 bases, and 8 bases separated the two germline ends. This CDR3 has 13 residues. CDR3 in amino acids: CASSSQENYGYTF. As DNA, the CDR3 is TGTGCCAGCAGCTCTCAAGAGAACTATGGCTACACCTTC. The full variable domain, its missing parts supplied by reference TRBV7-8 and TRBJ1-2, is GAGVSQSPRYKVAKRGQDVALRCDPISGHVSLFWYQQALGQGPEFLTYFQNEAQLDKSGLPSDRFFAERPEGSVSTLKIQRTQQEDSAVYLCASSSQENYGYTFGSGTRLTVV.

The J gene is TRBJ2-7, the V gene TRBV27; perhaps TRBD1 as D (5 bases). Germline CDR1 reads MNHEY; CDR2 reads SMNVEV (reference sequence). The CDR3 covers 15 residues. Trimming pared 5 bases from V and 0 bases from J, leaving 14 bases between. CDR3 nucleotides: TGTGCCAGCAGTACCGTAGGGGCAGACTCCTACGAGCAGTACTTC. It specifies CASSTVGADSYEQYF.

This clone is judged medium-sized. The J gene is TRBJ1-2, the V gene TRBV7-9, with 11 bases aligning to TRBD1. CDR1 is SEHNR and CDR2 is FQNEAQ in the germline V gene (reference sequence). This CDR3 contains 15 residues. V was pared by 5 bases and J by 3 bases, with 5 bases of the junction left unmatched. The CDR3 DNA reads as TGTGCCAGCAGCCAACCGGGACAGGGGGACTATGGCTACACCTTC. Protein sequence: CASSQPGQGDYGYTF.

J is TRBJ2-1 and V is TRBV10-1; 10 positions agree with TRBD2. Germline CDR1 and CDR2: WNHNN and SYGVQD (reference sequence). With 0 bases clipped from V and 14 bases from J, the junction kept 4 bases outside the gene matches. There are 13 residues in the CDR3. The CDR3 nucleotides are TGCGCCAGCAGTGAGTCGCCTAGCGGGAGTGAGTTCTTC. It is translated as CASSESPSGSEFF.

The chain employs TRBV5-1 and TRBJ2-1; TRBD2 matches 9 bases. V lost 0 bases and J lost 0; bases outside the gene matches: 7. The CDR3 totals 18 residues. The germline V gene has CDR1 SGHRS and CDR2 YFSETQ. Here the CDR3 reads CASSLEALSGSSYNEQFF. The CDR3 DNA reads as TGCGCCAGCAGCTTGGAAGCTCTTAGCGGGAGCTCCTACAATGAGCAGTTCTTC.

There are a few counts of this clone. The rearrangement joins TRBV30 to TRBJ2-7; no definite D call. The CDR3 sequence is 12 residues long. Germline values: CDR1 GTSNPN, CDR2 SVGIG (reference sequence). V was trimmed by 0 bases and J by 2 bases, leaving 5 bases between them. The CDR3 bases are TGTGCCTGGAGTGTATCCGCCTACGAGCAGTACTTC. Amino acids: CAWSVSAYEQYF.

The gene calls are TRBV6-1 and TRBJ2-7, with D possibly being TRBD1 (6 bases). V was shortened by 8 bases and J by 0 bases, with 14 bases between the two germline ends. Looked up from germline, CDR1 is MNHNS and CDR2 is SASEGT. This CDR3 comprises 14 residues. CDR3 loop: CASSMDRISYEQYF. DNA of the CDR3: TGTGCCAGCTCAATGGACAGAATCTCCTACGAGCAGTACTTC.